This record looks at one T cell receptor (beta chain) sequence and its context. What it recognizes is unknown. Each patient's relapse followed autologous stem cell transplantation, and brentuximab vedotin exposure varied. The data were taken from a study of PD-1 blockade in classical Hodgkin lymphoma. Study-level background: Nivolumab was given intravenously to patients at 3 mg/kg every 2 weeks.

The V segment lost 6 bases and the J segment 7 bases; nucleotides outside the gene matches: 8. CDR1 is MRHNA and CDR2 is SNTAGT in the germline V gene. This CDR3 has 15 residues. Notes on the study in general: Complete responders' diversity at baseline resembled that of newly diagnosed patients. No one has yet defined what causes the repertoire differences, which may be disease activity or prior therapy. Reports described newly diagnosed patients as having lower baseline TCR diversity than healthy donors.

TCRdb keeps only in-frame clones here, not all; method: immunoSEQ multiplex PCR. The sample records roughly 81,000 clones, about nine tenths being singletons. This material consisted of peripheral blood mononuclear cells (PBMCs), taken before the second cycle of nivolumab. The V gene is TRBV6-4, the J gene TRBJ2-1, with TRBD2 identical over 11 bases. The source is a human donor with classical Hodgkin lymphoma. The CDR3 DNA reads TGTGCCAGCAGAGAACTAGCGGGAGTAGGGAATGAGCAGTTCTTC. Its translation is CASRELAGVGNEQFF.